The rows below give T cell receptor beta chains drawn from one sample of a study of CD8 T cells in ankylosing spondylitis. TCRdb re-derived calls from the 5' RACE reads in MiXCR, one entry per CDR3 protein. This table has about 220,000 distinct CDR3 sequences, roughly 18% appearing once. Source material: blood, either unsorted or a sorted T cell fraction (not recorded which). The source of these receptors is a male donor with ankylosing spondylitis. Each CDR3 is given with its conserved first and last residue. Fields, in order: J gene, V gene, D gene, CDR3 protein. D genes are given only for firm matches.

j_gene: TRBJ2-7; v_gene: TRBV20-1; d_gene: TRBD2; CDR3aa: CSARGLTLYEQYF
j_gene: TRBJ1-1; v_gene: TRBV13; d_gene: -; CDR3aa: CASSRGPFEAFF
j_gene: TRBJ2-7; v_gene: TRBV4-1; d_gene: -; CDR3aa: CASSQDYSGFPYEQYF
j_gene: TRBJ2-1; v_gene: TRBV4-1; d_gene: TRBD2; CDR3aa: CASSQDASSGVHEQFF
j_gene: TRBJ2-2; v_gene: TRBV2; d_gene: -; CDR3aa: CASSEEGTGELFF
j_gene: TRBJ2-7; v_gene: TRBV4-1; d_gene: TRBD2; CDR3aa: CASSQVPHSGSYEQYF
j_gene: TRBJ1-1; v_gene: TRBV12-3/TRBV12-4; d_gene: -; CDR3aa: CASSPGRANTEAFF
j_gene: TRBJ1-1; v_gene: TRBV11-2; d_gene: -; CDR3aa: CASSRERDTEAFF
j_gene: TRBJ2-3; v_gene: TRBV12-3/TRBV12-4; d_gene: -; CDR3aa: CASSQDLGTDTQYF
j_gene: TRBJ1-1; v_gene: TRBV20-1; d_gene: -; CDR3aa: CSARDLEGTEAFF
j_gene: TRBJ2-3; v_gene: TRBV11-2; d_gene: TRBD2; CDR3aa: CASMLNPPGLAPPDTQYF
j_gene: TRBJ2-2; v_gene: TRBV20-1; d_gene: TRBD1; CDR3aa: CSAGDRDFPNTGELFF
j_gene: TRBJ2-7; v_gene: TRBV20-1; d_gene: TRBD1; CDR3aa: CSATGTGFYEQYF
j_gene: TRBJ1-1; v_gene: TRBV16; d_gene: -; CDR3aa: CASSLDTGYEAFF
j_gene: TRBJ1-1; v_gene: TRBV10-3; d_gene: -; CDR3aa: CAISEVMNTEAFF
j_gene: TRBJ1-1; v_gene: TRBV2; d_gene: TRBD1; CDR3aa: CASFQGGATEAFF
j_gene: TRBJ2-3; v_gene: TRBV11-1; d_gene: TRBD2; CDR3aa: CASSFLLAGGPSTDTQYF
j_gene: TRBJ2-1; v_gene: TRBV20-1; d_gene: TRBD2; CDR3aa: CSAREASGKLEQFF
j_gene: TRBJ1-5; v_gene: TRBV30; d_gene: -; CDR3aa: CAWSPTDSNQPQHF
j_gene: TRBJ2-1; v_gene: TRBV3-1; d_gene: -; CDR3aa: CASSQDRFVGEQFF
j_gene: TRBJ1-2; v_gene: TRBV2; d_gene: -; CDR3aa: CAVPGGSSYGYTF
j_gene: TRBJ2-7; v_gene: TRBV20-1; d_gene: TRBD1; CDR3aa: CSASETGSSYEQYF
j_gene: TRBJ2-3; v_gene: TRBV12-3/TRBV12-4; d_gene: TRBD2; CDR3aa: CASKFPGTMQYF
j_gene: TRBJ2-7; v_gene: TRBV15; d_gene: TRBD1; CDR3aa: CATSRTGVSYEQYF
j_gene: TRBJ2-7; v_gene: TRBV5-6; d_gene: -; CDR3aa: CASGDGGPYEQYF
j_gene: TRBJ2-7; v_gene: TRBV5-1; d_gene: -; CDR3aa: CASSLAPDSREQYF
j_gene: TRBJ1-1; v_gene: TRBV10-3; d_gene: -; CDR3aa: CAITQDNTEDTEAFF
j_gene: TRBJ2-7; v_gene: TRBV7-8; d_gene: TRBD2; CDR3aa: CASSLGPAGDEQYF
j_gene: TRBJ2-1; v_gene: TRBV30; d_gene: -; CDR3aa: CAADRYNEQFF